A selection of T cell receptor beta chains follows, all from one sample in a study of blood T cells in healthy people across ages. TCRdb ran MiXCR on the 5' RACE reads and lists one entry per CDR3 protein. The table records about 730,000 distinct CDR3 sequences, roughly 45% of them present only once. Specimen: blood. Receptor source: a woman aged 60-75 years in good health. CDR3s include the opening cysteine and the closing phenylalanine or tryptophan. The D gene is left open where the match is weak. Only part of the rows carry a size: once, few, many, or a class if the clone is expanded.

CDR3 protein: CSVDKTAVRETQYF
CDR3 DNA: TGCAGCGTTGATAAGACGGCAGTTAGAGAGACCCAGTACTTC
J gene: TRBJ2-5
D gene: NA
clone size: many
V gene: TRBV29-1

CDR3 protein: CASSLGTAQVGQFF
CDR3 DNA: TGTGCCAGCAGCTTAGGGACCGCTCAAGTGGGGCAGTTCTTC
J gene: TRBJ2-1
D gene: NA
clone size: many
V gene: TRBV7-2

CDR3 protein: CSARGQGDIQYF
CDR3 DNA: TGCAGTGCTAGAGGACAGGGGGACATTCAGTACTTC
J gene: TRBJ2-4
D gene: TRBD1
clone size: NA
V gene: TRBV20-1

CDR3 protein: CASRTPGLIYEQYF
CDR3 DNA: TGTGCCAGCAGGACACCCGGACTAATCTACGAGCAGTACTTC
J gene: TRBJ2-7
D gene: NA
clone size: NA
V gene: TRBV6-2/TRBV6-3

CDR3 protein: CASSLEGAPSYEQYF
CDR3 DNA: TGTGCCAGCAGCTTAGAGGGGGCCCCCTCCTACGAGCAGTACTTC
J gene: TRBJ2-7
D gene: NA
clone size: NA
V gene: TRBV11-2

CDR3 protein: CSACQGDQPQHF
CDR3 DNA: TGCAGTGCGTGTCAGGGTGATCAGCCCCAGCATTTT
J gene: TRBJ1-5
D gene: NA
clone size: NA
V gene: TRBV20-1

CDR3 protein: CSASLRSSVSDTEAFF
CDR3 DNA: TGCAGTGCTAGTCTTAGATCGTCGGTGAGCGACACTGAAGCTTTCTTT
J gene: TRBJ1-1
D gene: NA
clone size: few
V gene: TRBV20-1

CDR3 protein: CSAQGTKRGSDNEQFF
CDR3 DNA: TGCAGCGCCCAAGGGACAAAGCGGGGGTCGGACAATGAGCAGTTCTTC
J gene: TRBJ2-1
D gene: TRBD2
clone size: few
V gene: TRBV29-1

CDR3 protein: CASSQDRVEGEQFF
CDR3 DNA: TGTGCCAGCAGCCAAGATCGGGTTGAGGGAGAGCAGTTCTTC
J gene: TRBJ2-1
D gene: NA
clone size: NA
V gene: TRBV4-2

CDR3 protein: CASSQDDPSQGTGTQYF
CDR3 DNA: TGTGCCAGCAGCCAAGACGATCCTAGTCAGGGTACAGGTACGCAGTATTTT
J gene: TRBJ2-3
D gene: NA
clone size: few
V gene: TRBV4-2

CDR3 protein: CASSEGPGGPNEKLFF
CDR3 DNA: TGTGCCAGCAGTGAAGGGCCGGGGGGGCCTAATGAAAAACTGTTTTTT
J gene: TRBJ1-4
D gene: NA
clone size: NA
V gene: TRBV2

CDR3 protein: CSARDASSGGRDEQFF
CDR3 DNA: TGCAGTGCTAGGGATGCGTCCTCGGGCGGACGCGATGAGCAGTTCTTC
J gene: TRBJ2-1
D gene: NA
clone size: few
V gene: TRBV20-1

CDR3 protein: CASTTHLRASKREGQVHATQYF
CDR3 DNA: TGTGCCAGCACCACCCATCTCCGGGCATCCAAGCGGGAGGGCCAGGTACACGCAACGCAGTATTTT
J gene: TRBJ2-3
D gene: NA
clone size: NA
V gene: TRBV21-1

CDR3 protein: CASSLLRTVPYEQYF
CDR3 DNA: TGTGCCAGCAGTTTACTACGGACGGTGCCTTACGAGCAGTACTTC
J gene: TRBJ2-7
D gene: NA
clone size: NA
V gene: TRBV27

CDR3 protein: CASSYSQASGAYNDQFF
CDR3 DNA: TGTGCCAGCAGTTACTCCCAAGCTAGCGGGGCGTACAATGACCAGTTCTTC
J gene: TRBJ2-1
D gene: TRBD2
clone size: NA
V gene: TRBV6-2/TRBV6-3

CDR3 protein: CASSLGGLAGEEQFF
CDR3 DNA: TGTGCCAGCAGCTTAGGAGGGTTGGCGGGAGAGGAGCAGTTCTTC
J gene: TRBJ2-1
D gene: TRBD2
clone size: NA
V gene: TRBV7-9

CDR3 protein: CASSRGEATYEQYF
CDR3 DNA: TGTGCCAGCAGCCGAGGGGAGGCTACCTACGAGCAGTACTTC
J gene: TRBJ2-7
D gene: NA
clone size: NA
V gene: TRBV6-2/TRBV6-3

CDR3 protein: CASSETGFGETQYF
CDR3 DNA: TGTGCCAGCAGCGAGACAGGGTTCGGGGAGACCCAGTACTTC
J gene: TRBJ2-5
D gene: TRBD1
clone size: many
V gene: TRBV9

CDR3 protein: CSARTDTGGTEAFF
CDR3 DNA: TGCAGCGCAAGAACTGACACGGGCGGTACTGAAGCTTTCTTT
J gene: TRBJ1-1
D gene: NA
clone size: NA
V gene: TRBV29-1

CDR3 protein: CASKRQGLDTGELFF
CDR3 DNA: TGCGCCAGCAAAAGACAGGGGCTCGACACCGGGGAGCTGTTTTTT
J gene: TRBJ2-2
D gene: TRBD1
clone size: once
V gene: TRBV5-1

CDR3 protein: CASSALRGGNQPQHF
CDR3 DNA: TGTGCCAGCAGCGCCCTCAGGGGAGGCAATCAGCCCCAGCATTTT
J gene: TRBJ1-5
D gene: NA
clone size: NA
V gene: TRBV7-2

CDR3 protein: CASSVLISPDTQYF
CDR3 DNA: TGTGCCAGCAGCGTGTTGATTTCCCCAGATACGCAGTATTTT
J gene: TRBJ2-3
D gene: NA
clone size: NA
V gene: TRBV9

CDR3 protein: CASSESIQDTQYF
CDR3 DNA: TGCGCCAGCAGTGAGTCGATCCAGGATACGCAGTATTTT
J gene: TRBJ2-3
D gene: NA
clone size: few
V gene: TRBV10-2

CDR3 protein: CSVAVGYEQYF
CDR3 DNA: TGCAGCGTTGCGGTGGGCTACGAGCAGTACTTC
J gene: TRBJ2-7
D gene: NA
clone size: few
V gene: TRBV29-1

CDR3 protein: CSVVIVLEAFF
CDR3 DNA: TGCAGCGTTGTTATCGTCCTTGAAGCTTTCTTT
J gene: TRBJ1-1
D gene: NA
clone size: few
V gene: TRBV29-1

CDR3 protein: CAISESAAGVGRETQYF
CDR3 DNA: TGTGCCATCAGTGAGTCTGCCGCGGGGGTTGGTCGAGAGACCCAGTACTTC
J gene: TRBJ2-5
D gene: TRBD2
clone size: NA
V gene: TRBV10-3

CDR3 protein: CASSLAGTGAYNEQYF
CDR3 DNA: TGTGCCAGCAGCTTAGCCGGGACAGGGGCTTACAATGAGCAGTACTTC
J gene: TRBJ2-7
D gene: TRBD1
clone size: NA
V gene: TRBV7-9

CDR3 protein: CSAGGGTDTQYF
CDR3 DNA: TGCAGTGCTGGGGGGGGTACAGATACGCAGTATTTT
J gene: TRBJ2-3
D gene: TRBD2
clone size: few
V gene: TRBV20-1

CDR3 protein: CASSVGIGYNEQFF
CDR3 DNA: TGTGCCAGCAGCGTTGGAATTGGGTACAATGAGCAGTTCTTC
J gene: TRBJ2-1
D gene: NA
clone size: few
V gene: TRBV9

CDR3 protein: CSQTGDRYNEQYF
CDR3 DNA: TGCAGCCAGACAGGGGACAGGTACAATGAGCAGTACTTC
J gene: TRBJ2-5
D gene: TRBD1
clone size: NA
V gene: TRBV29-1

CDR3 protein: CASSSSVAPDTQYF
CDR3 DNA: TGCGCCAGCAGCTCCTCGGTAGCCCCAGATACGCAGTATTTT
J gene: TRBJ2-3
D gene: NA
clone size: many
V gene: TRBV5-1

CDR3 protein: CASSLDFQETQYF
CDR3 DNA: TGTGCCAGCAGCTTAGATTTTCAAGAGACCCAGTACTTC
J gene: TRBJ2-5
D gene: NA
clone size: NA
V gene: TRBV7-9

CDR3 protein: CASSYSIQGLGEQYF
CDR3 DNA: TGTGCCAGCAGTTACTCGATACAGGGGTTGGGCGAGCAGTACTTC
J gene: TRBJ2-7
D gene: TRBD1
clone size: few
V gene: TRBV6-5

CDR3 protein: CSVEDHRDRGPYEQYF
CDR3 DNA: TGCAGCGTTGAAGATCACCGGGACAGGGGCCCCTACGAGCAGTACTTC
J gene: TRBJ2-7
D gene: TRBD1
clone size: NA
V gene: TRBV29-1